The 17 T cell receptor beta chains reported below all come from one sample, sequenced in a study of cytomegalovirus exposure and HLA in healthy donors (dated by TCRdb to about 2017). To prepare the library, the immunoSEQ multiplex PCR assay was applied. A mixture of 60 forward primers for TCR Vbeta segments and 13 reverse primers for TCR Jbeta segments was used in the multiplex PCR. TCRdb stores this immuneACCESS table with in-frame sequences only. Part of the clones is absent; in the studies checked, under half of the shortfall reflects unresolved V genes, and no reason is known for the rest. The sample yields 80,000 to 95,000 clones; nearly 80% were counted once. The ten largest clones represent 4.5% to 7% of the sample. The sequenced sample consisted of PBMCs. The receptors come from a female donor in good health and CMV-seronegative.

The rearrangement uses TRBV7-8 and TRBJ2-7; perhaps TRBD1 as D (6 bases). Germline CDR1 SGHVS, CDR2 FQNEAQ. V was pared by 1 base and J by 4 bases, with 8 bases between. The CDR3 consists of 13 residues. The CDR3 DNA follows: TGTGCCAGCAGCTTAGGAGGGGGTTACGAGCAGTACTTC. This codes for CASSLGGGYEQYF. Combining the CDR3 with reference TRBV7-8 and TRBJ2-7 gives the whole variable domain GAGVSQSPRYKVAKRGQDVALRCDPISGHVSLFWYQQALGQGPEFLTYFQNEAQLDKSGLPSDRFFAERPEGSVSTLKIQRTQQEDSAVYLCASSLGGGYEQYFGPGTRLTVT.

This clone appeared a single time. The CDR3 here is CASSQGAGGEEKLFF. The CDR3 coding sequence is TGCGCCAGCAGCCAAGGGGCAGGGGGAGAGGAAAAACTGTTTTTT. The gene calls are TRBV4-3 and TRBJ1-4, with TRBD1 matching 7 bases. Germline V gives CDR1 LGHNA, CDR2 YSLEER. The CDR3 is made up of 15 amino acids. Trimming cost V 1 base and J 8 bases; bases outside gene matches: 7.

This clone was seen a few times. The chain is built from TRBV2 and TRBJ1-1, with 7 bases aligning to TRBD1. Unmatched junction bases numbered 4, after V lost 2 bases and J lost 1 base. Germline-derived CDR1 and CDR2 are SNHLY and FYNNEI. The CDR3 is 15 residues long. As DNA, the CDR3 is TGTGCCAGCAGTGAATATGCAGGGGGGAACACTGAAGCTTTCTTT. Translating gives CASSEYAGGNTEAFF.

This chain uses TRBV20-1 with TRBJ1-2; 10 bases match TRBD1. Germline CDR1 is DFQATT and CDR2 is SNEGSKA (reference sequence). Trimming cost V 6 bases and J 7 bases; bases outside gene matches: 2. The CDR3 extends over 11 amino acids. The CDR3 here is CSARQGAGYTF. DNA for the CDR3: TGCAGTGCGCGACAGGGGGCTGGCTACACCTTC.

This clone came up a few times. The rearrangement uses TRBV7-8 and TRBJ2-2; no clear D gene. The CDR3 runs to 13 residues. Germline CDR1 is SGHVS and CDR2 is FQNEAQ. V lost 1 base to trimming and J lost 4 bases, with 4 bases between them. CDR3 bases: TGTGCCAGCAGCTTAGTTCTCACCGGGGAGCTGTTTTTT. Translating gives CASSLVLTGELFF.

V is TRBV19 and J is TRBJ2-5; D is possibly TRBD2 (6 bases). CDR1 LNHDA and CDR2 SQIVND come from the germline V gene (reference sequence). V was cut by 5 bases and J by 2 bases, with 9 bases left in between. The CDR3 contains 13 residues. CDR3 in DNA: TGTGCCAGTAGTGGAGGGTTACAAGAGACCCAGTACTTC. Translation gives CASSGGLQETQYF. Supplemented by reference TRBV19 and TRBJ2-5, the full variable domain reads DGGITQSPKYLFRKEGQNVTLSCEQNLNHDAMYWYRQDPGQGLRLIYYSQIVNDFQKGDIAEGYSVSREKKESFPLTVTSAQKNPTAFYLCASSGGLQETQYFGPGTRLLVL.

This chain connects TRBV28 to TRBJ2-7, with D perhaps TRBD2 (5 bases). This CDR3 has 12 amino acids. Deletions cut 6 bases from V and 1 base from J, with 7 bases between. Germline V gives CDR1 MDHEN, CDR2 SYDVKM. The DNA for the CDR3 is TGTGCCAGCAGGACGGGGTCCTACGAGCAGTACTTC. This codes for CASRTGSYEQYF.

CDR3 residues: CASSASTGDNTEAFF. DNA for the CDR3: TGTGCCAGCAGCGCCTCGACAGGGGATAACACTGAAGCTTTCTTT. The chain carries TRBV7-8 and TRBJ1-1; 8 nucleotides agree with TRBD1. CDR1 SGHVS and CDR2 FQNEAQ come from the germline V gene. V was clipped by 5 bases and J by 2 bases; unmatched bases: 7. This CDR3 region has 15 residues.

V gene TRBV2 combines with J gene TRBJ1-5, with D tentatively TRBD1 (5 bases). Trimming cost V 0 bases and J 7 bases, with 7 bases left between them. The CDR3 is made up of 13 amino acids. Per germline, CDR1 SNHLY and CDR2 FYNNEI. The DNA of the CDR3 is TGTGCCAGCAGTGAAGCGCGGGGGCAGCCCCAGCATTTT. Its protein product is CASSEARGQPQHF.

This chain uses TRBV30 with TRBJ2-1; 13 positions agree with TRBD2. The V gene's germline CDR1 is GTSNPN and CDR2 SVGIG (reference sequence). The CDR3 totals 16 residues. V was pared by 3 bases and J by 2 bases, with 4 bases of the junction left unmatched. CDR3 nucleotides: TGTGCCTGGAGCGTAGGACTAGCGGGGGCCTACAATGAGCAGTTCTTC. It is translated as CAWSVGLAGAYNEQFF. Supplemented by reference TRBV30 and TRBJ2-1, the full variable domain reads SQTIHQWPATLVQPVGSPLSLECTVEGTSNPNLYWYRQAAGRGLQLLFYSVGIGQISSEVPQNLSASRPQDRQFILSSKKLLLSDSGFYLCAWSVGLAGAYNEQFFGPGTRLTVL.

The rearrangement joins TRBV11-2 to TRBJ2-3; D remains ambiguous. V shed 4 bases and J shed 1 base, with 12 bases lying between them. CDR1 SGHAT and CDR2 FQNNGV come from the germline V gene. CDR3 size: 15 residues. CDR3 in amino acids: CASSSPLLGTDTQYF. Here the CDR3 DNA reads TGTGCCAGCAGCTCCCCACTCCTCGGCACAGATACGCAGTATTTT.

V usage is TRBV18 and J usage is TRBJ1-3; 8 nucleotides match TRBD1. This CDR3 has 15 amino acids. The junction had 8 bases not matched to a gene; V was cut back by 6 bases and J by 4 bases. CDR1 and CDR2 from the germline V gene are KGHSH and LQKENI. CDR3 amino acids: CASSGQGRFGNTIYF. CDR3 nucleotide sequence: TGTGCCAGCTCCGGACAGGGACGTTTCGGAAACACCATATATTTT. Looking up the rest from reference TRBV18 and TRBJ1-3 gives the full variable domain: NAGVMQNPRHLVRRRGQEARLRCSPMKGHSHVYWYRQLPEEGLKFMVYLQKENIIDESGMPKERFSAEFPKEGPSILRIQQVVRGDSAAYFCASSGQGRFGNTIYFGEGSWLTVV.

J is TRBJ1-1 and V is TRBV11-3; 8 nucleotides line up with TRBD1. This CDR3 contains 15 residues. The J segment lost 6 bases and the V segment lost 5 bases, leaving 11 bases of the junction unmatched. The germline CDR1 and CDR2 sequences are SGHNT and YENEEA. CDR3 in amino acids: CASSMRDRPPAEAFF. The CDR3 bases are TGTGCCAGCAGCATGAGGGACAGGCCCCCCGCTGAAGCTTTCTTT.

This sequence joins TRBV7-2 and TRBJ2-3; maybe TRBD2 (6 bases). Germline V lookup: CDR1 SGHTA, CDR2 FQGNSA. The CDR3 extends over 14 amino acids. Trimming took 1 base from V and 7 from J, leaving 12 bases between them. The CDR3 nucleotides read TGTGCCAGCAGCTTAGGGGGGAGGAAGAATACGCAGTATTTT. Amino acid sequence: CASSLGGRKNTQYF.

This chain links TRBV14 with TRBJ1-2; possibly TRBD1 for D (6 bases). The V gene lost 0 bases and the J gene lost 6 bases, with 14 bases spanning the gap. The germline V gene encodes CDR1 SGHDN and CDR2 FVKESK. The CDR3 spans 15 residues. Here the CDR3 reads CASSQDITGWNGYTF. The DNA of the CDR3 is TGTGCCAGCAGCCAAGATATCACAGGGTGGAATGGCTACACCTTC.

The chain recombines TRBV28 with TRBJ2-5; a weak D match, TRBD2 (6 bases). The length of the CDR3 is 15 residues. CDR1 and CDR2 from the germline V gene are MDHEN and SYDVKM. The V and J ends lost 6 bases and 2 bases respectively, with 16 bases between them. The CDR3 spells CASRPTGEGQETQYF. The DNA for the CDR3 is TGTGCCAGCAGGCCAACGGGAGAGGGTCAAGAGACCCAGTACTTC. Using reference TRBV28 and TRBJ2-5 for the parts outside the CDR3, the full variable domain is DVKVTQSSRYLVKRTGEKVFLECVQDMDHENMFWYRQDPGLGLRLIYFSYDVKMKEKGDIPEGYSVSREKKERFSLILESASTNQTSMYLCASRPTGEGQETQYFGPGTRLLVL.

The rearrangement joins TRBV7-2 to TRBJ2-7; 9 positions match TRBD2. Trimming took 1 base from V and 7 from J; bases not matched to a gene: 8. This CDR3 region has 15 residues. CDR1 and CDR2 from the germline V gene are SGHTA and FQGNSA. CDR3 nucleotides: TGTGCCAGCAGCTTAGAGCCTAGCGGGGTCCGTGAGCAGTACTTC. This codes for CASSLEPSGVREQYF.